These 2 T cell receptor beta chains came from one sample sequenced in a study of T-cell reconstitution after alpha-beta-depleted transplantation in children. For TCRbeta, the library was prepared with unique molecular identifiers. TCRdb passed the PCR reads through MiXCR, listing each CDR3 protein once. This table holds 440,000 or so distinct CDR3 sequences, about 40% found once. The sample here was PBMCs, taken before TCRalphabeta/CD19-depleted stem cell transplant. The origin of the receptors is a girl aged 2 to 9 with aplastic anemia, due to receive a stem cell transplant.

This clonotype was observed a handful of times. CDR3 in amino acids: CSARSSALSYEQYF. Written as DNA, the CDR3 is TGCAGTGCTCGCAGCTCCGCCCTCTCCTACGAGCAGTACTTC. The chain recombines TRBV20-1 with TRBJ2-7; the D is unclear. This CDR3 region has 14 residues. Between the trimmed V and J ends, which lost 5 bases and 0 bases, there was a span of 14 bases. Germline V gives CDR1 DFQATT, CDR2 SNEGSKA (reference sequence).

This clonotype came up a few times. The chain links TRBV29-1 to TRBJ2-2, with 12 bases that match TRBD1. Germline CDR1 is SQVTM and CDR2 is ANQGSEA. CDR3 size: 14 residues. V lost 6 bases and J lost 6; bases outside the gene matches: 5. The CDR3 nucleotides read TGCAGCGTGGAGGGACAGGGGGCGGCCGGGGAGCTGTTTTTT. Translating gives CSVEGQGAAGELFF.